The 7 T cell receptor beta chains below all came from one sample that was sequenced in a study of post-analysis software for immune sequencing data. The study's findings and limits: TRBV5-6, TRBV5-1 and TRBV20-1 were among four or five TRBV segments more frequent in patients than controls.

The TCR beta cDNA libraries contained unique molecular identifiers. TCRdb used MiXCR to reprocess the PCR reads, holding one entry per CDR3 protein. This table holds over 300,000 distinct CDR3 sequences, less than 40% found once. Antigens for these TCRs are unknown. The sequencing input was blood. These receptors were taken from a girl aged 10 to 17 with multiple sclerosis.

The chain joins TRBV7-9 to TRBJ2-7; TRBD1 might be the D (5 bases). Germline V gene lookup returns CDR1 SEHNR and CDR2 FQNEAQ (reference sequence). The CDR3 is 14 residues long. The V and J ends lost 7 bases and 3 bases respectively, with 16 bases between them. The CDR3 sequence is CASTGAGNSYEQYF. The CDR3 nucleotides are TGTGCCAGCACCGGAGCAGGGAATAGCTACGAGCAGTACTTC.

The chain combines TRBV5-1 with TRBJ2-1, with D perhaps TRBD1 (6 bases). CDR1 is SGHRS, CDR2 YFSETQ, per germline. This CDR3 region has 15 residues. Trimming stripped 0 bases from V and 8 bases from J, with 15 bases between. The CDR3 loop reads CASSLAAGAMDEQFF. The CDR3, as DNA: TGCGCCAGCAGCTTGGCTGCAGGGGCGATGGATGAGCAGTTCTTC.

In this sample, this clonotype turned up a few times. The chain employs TRBV6-6 and TRBJ2-5; 11 bases are a match to TRBD1. The CDR3 has 15 residues. In germline, CDR1 is MNHNY, CDR2 SVGAGI (reference sequence). V trimming: 1 base; J trimming: 11 bases; junction bases outside the gene matches: 9. The CDR3 reads CASSYFGQGAGEQYF. The CDR3 nucleotides read TGTGCCAGCAGTTACTTCGGACAGGGGGCTGGTGAGCAGTACTTC.

The chain joins TRBV20-1 to TRBJ2-1, with D tentatively TRBD2 (5 bases). Trimming left V 6 bases short and J 3 bases short, with 9 bases between. The CDR3 runs to 12 residues. CDR1 is DFQATT and CDR2 is SNEGSKA in the germline V gene (reference sequence). This CDR3 is CSAPRGYNEQFF. The CDR3 DNA reads as TGCAGTGCCCCACGGGGCTACAATGAGCAGTTCTTC.

As to this clonotype: A much larger clone differs by one base, so this may be a read error. The CDR3, as DNA: TGTGCCGGCAGCCCCAGGGGTAGCACAGATACGCAGTATTTT. It encodes CAGSPRGSTDTQYF. This chain uses TRBV7-2 with TRBJ2-3, with TRBD1 as a possible D gene (6 bases). Germline assignment: CDR1 SGHTA and CDR2 FQGNSA. The CDR3 contains 14 residues.

This chain connects TRBV12-3 or TRBV12-4 to TRBJ2-3, with TRBD2 matching over 11 bases. The CDR3 has 15 amino acids. The V and J ends lost 5 bases and 7 bases, in that order; junction bases with no gene match: 8. CDR3 protein: CASSPVSGGANTQYF. CDR3 sequence (DNA): TGTGCCAGCAGTCCTGTTAGCGGGGGGGCGAATACGCAGTATTTT.

The rearrangement joins TRBV27 to TRBJ1-2, with 7 bases that match TRBD1. The CDR3 has 13 amino acids. Looked up from germline, CDR1 is MNHEY and CDR2 is SMNVEV (reference sequence). With 5 bases clipped from V and 6 bases from J, the junction kept 6 bases outside the gene matches. DNA for the CDR3: TGTGCCAGCAGTAATGACAGGGTAGATGGCTACACCTTC. Translated: CASSNDRVDGYTF.